The clone carrying this TCR beta chain showed up many times. Germline V CDR1 and CDR2: MNHEY, SMNVEV (reference sequence). Trimming pared 2 bases from V and 2 bases from J, leaving 10 bases between. This CDR3 region has 15 residues. TCRdb fed the RT-PCR reads into MiXCR, producing one record per CDR3 protein. The sample includes about 680,000 distinct CDR3 sequences, 14% seen only once; the top ten take 3% to 4.5%. V is TRBV27 and J is TRBJ1-5; D may be TRBD1 (5 bases). Sequenced sample: memory CD4+ T cells from blood. The sequence was collected from a female donor in good health, serving as a healthy control. CDR3 DNA: TGTGCCAGCAGTTTAGAGGGGATTGGCAATCAGCCCCAGCATTTT. Protein: CASSLEGIGNQPQHF.